This TCR beta chain was recorded in a study of shared clonotypes between healthy human individuals. On the study more broadly: Researchers assigned three CD4 naive, three CD4 memory, two CD8 naive and one CD8 memory plate to each donor.

The study drew all its donors from Caucasian adults living in Nashville, Tennessee. Germline V lookup: CDR1 SGHTA, CDR2 FQGNSA. Between the trimmed V and J ends, which lost 0 bases and 0 bases, there was a span of 9 bases. The CDR3 length is 17 residues. Sequencing used immunoSEQ multiplex PCR; TCRdb keeps in-frame clones, though not all of them. This table has 2 million or so clones, approximately 95% appearing once. The sample was naive CD4+ T cells sorted from blood. Indicated subset: CD45RA+ positively selected. This TCR was sampled from a man aged 18 to 30 in good health. The rearrangement links TRBV7-2 to TRBJ2-6; tentatively, D is TRBD1 or TRBD2 (6 bases each). The CDR3 spells CASSLAGGSSGANVLTF. The CDR3 DNA sequence: TGTGCCAGCAGCTTAGCGGGGGGCTCCTCTGGGGCCAACGTCCTGACTTTC.